This T cell receptor beta chain is drawn from a study of blood T cell repertoires in COVID-19 (dated by TCRdb to 2019 to 2021). About the study as a whole: Collaborator samples came from the United States, Italy and Spain and covered acute and convalescent phases of COVID-19. Samples were obtained from the ongoing ImmuneRACE study (first 160 participants) and from 950 to 1,500 subjects provided by 6 global collaborators. The material from the prospective study consisted of cDNA or gDNA derived from T cells, B-cell-depleted T cells, or PBMCs. The repertoires were released in a freely available public database meant as a resource for research on the immune response to SARS-CoV-2. Sample metadata almost always included a de-identified subject ID, COVID-19 status, age in years and sex. Subjects who had been exposed to COVID-19, were actively infected with it, or had recovered from it provided the deeply sampled blood TCRbeta repertoires that made up the dataset. HLA class I and class II types, where available, came from metadata supplied by the sample provider rather than from assay-based typing. On the study overall, not on this receptor specifically: How much clinical and demographic metadata was included differed by source and by participant, and the metadata was provided uncurated.

One collaborating source in Seattle enrolled patients while the patients were actively infected and followed the patients over time throughout the course of disease. The collaborating institutions used their own protocols to collect whole blood in K2EDTA tubes. For TCRbeta analysis, collaborator samples were shipped as frozen whole blood, as isolated PBMCs, or as DNA extracted from either sample type. TCRbeta CDR3 regions were amplified from genomic DNA by means of the immunoSEQ Assay, a bias-controlled multiplex PCR. As for how the authors treated the data: Within the assay, amplification of reference gene primers was used to estimate how many nucleated cells each sample contained. To quantify the absolute abundance of each unique TCRbeta CDR3 rearrangement, sequence reads were collapsed and filtered. Productive Simpson clonality was computed per sample as the square root of Simpson's diversity index over productive rearrangements. Held by TCRdb, this immuneACCESS table contains in-frame sequences only and omits some clones. Under half of the omission traces to an unresolved V gene where checked; the cause of the rest is unknown. V and J calls and clone size follow that table, whereas D and trimming were derived from the DNA. Counted in this sample were roughly 190,000 clones; 81% of them appeared once. Roughly 11% of the sample goes to the ten largest clones.

A note on this clone: No cognate antigen has been identified for it. Within one base of it there is no much larger clone, and no base qualities were kept.

According to the germline V gene, CDR1 reads SGHRS and CDR2 reads YFSETQ. Trimmed from V: 1 base; trimmed from J: 2 bases; junction bases lacking a gene match: 2. The CDR3, from cysteine to phenylalanine, totals 14 residues. Of the read, only the CDR3 DNA is kept; its 42 bases are in frame from base 1. The chain links TRBV5-1 with TRBJ2-7, and 8 bases in between align with TRBD1. This TCR was recovered from a woman in her forties with COVID-19, enrolled during active disease. The sequenced material came from peripheral blood. The sequenced DNA: TGCGCCAGCAGCTTGTGGACAGGGACCTACGAGCAGTACTTC. Translated, it gives CASSLWTGTYEQYF.